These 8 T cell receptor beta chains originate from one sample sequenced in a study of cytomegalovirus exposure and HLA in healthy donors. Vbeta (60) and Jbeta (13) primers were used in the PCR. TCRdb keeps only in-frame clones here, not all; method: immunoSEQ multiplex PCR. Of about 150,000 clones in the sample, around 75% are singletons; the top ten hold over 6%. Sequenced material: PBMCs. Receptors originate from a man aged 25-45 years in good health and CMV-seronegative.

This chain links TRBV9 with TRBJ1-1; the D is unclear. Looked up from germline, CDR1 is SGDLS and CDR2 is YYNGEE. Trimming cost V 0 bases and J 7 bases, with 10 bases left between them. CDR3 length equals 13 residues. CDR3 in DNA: TGTGCCAGCAGCGTAGATGCGTACGGTGAAGCTTTCTTT. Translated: CASSVDAYGEAFF. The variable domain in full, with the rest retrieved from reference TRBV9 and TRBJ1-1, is DSGVTQTPKHLITATGQRVTLRCSPRSGDLSVYWYQQSLDQGLQFLIQYYNGEERAKGNILERFSAQQFPDLHSELNLSSLELGDSALYFCASSVDAYGEAFFGQGTRLTVV.

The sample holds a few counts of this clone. CDR3 amino acids: CASSSQGLDGYTF. The CDR3 DNA follows: TGTGCCAGCTCATCCCAGGGTTTAGATGGCTACACCTTC. This chain links TRBV18 with TRBJ1-2, with D possibly TRBD1 on 5 matching bases. CDR1 is KGHSH, CDR2 LQKENI, per germline. The CDR3 runs to 13 residues. The V gene lost 5 bases and the J gene lost 6 bases, with 13 bases spanning the gap.

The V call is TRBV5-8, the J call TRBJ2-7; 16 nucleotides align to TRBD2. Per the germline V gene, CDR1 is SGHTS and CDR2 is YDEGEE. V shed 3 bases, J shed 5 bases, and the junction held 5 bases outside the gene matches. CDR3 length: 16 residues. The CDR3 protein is CASSSGTSGRADEQYF. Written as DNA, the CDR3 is TGTGCCAGCAGCTCCGGGACTAGCGGGAGGGCCGACGAGCAGTACTTC. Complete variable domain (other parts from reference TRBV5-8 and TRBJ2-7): EAGVTQSPTHLIKTRGQQATLRCSPISGHTSVYWYQQALGLGLQFLLWYDEGEERNRGNFPPRFSGRQFPNYSSELNVNALELEDSALYLCASSSGTSGRADEQYFGPGTRLTVT.

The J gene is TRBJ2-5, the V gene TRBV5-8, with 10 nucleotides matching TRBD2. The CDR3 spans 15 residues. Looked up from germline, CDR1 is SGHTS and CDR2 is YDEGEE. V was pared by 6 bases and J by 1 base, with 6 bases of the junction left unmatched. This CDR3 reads CASNEEREGQETQYF. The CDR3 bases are TGTGCCAGCAATGAAGAGCGGGAGGGCCAAGAGACCCAGTACTTC.

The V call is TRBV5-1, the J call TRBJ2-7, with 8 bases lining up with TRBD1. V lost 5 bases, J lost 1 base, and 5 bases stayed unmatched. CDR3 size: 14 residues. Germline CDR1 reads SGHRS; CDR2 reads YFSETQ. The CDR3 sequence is CASRDGQGSYEQYF. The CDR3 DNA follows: TGCGCCAGCAGGGACGGACAGGGATCCTACGAGCAGTACTTC. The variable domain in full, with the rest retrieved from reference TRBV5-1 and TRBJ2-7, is KAGVTQTPRYLIKTRGQQVTLSCSPISGHRSVSWYQQTPGQGLQFLFEYFSETQRNKGNFPGRFSGRQFSNSRSEMNVSTLELGDSALYLCASRDGQGSYEQYFGPGTRLTVT.

CDR3 in amino acids: CASSLEGTSGDYNEQFF. In nucleotides, the CDR3 is TGTGCCAGCAGCTTAGAGGGGACTAGCGGGGACTACAATGAGCAGTTCTTC. The gene calls are TRBV7-2 and TRBJ2-1, with 13 bases fitting TRBD2. V was clipped by 1 base and J by 3 bases; unmatched bases: 3. The CDR3 is 17 amino acids. Per the germline V gene, CDR1 is SGHTA and CDR2 is FQGNSA.

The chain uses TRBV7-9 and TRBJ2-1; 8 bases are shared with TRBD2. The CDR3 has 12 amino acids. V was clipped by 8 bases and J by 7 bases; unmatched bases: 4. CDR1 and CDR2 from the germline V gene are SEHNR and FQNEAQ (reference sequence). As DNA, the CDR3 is TGTGCCAGCGCCCGGGGGGGAAATGAGCAGTTCTTC. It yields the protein CASARGGNEQFF.

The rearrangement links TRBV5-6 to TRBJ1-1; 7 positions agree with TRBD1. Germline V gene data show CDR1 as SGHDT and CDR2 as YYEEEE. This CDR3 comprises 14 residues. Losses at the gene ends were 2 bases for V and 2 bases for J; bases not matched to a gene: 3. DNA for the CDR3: TGTGCCAGCAGCTTAGGGACAGTAAACACTGAAGCTTTCTTT. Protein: CASSLGTVNTEAFF.